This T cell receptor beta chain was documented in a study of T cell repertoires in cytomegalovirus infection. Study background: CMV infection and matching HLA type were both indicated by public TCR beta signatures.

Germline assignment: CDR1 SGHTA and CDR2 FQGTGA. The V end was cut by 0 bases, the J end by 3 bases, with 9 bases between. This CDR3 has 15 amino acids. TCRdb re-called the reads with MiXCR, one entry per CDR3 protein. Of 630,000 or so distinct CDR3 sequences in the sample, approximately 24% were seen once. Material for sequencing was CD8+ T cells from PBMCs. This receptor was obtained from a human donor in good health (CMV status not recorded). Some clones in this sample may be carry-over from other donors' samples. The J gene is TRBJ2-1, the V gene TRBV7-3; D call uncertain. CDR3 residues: CASSLTGNDYNEQFF. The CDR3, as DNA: TGTGCCAGCAGCTTAACAGGAAACGACTACAATGAGCAGTTCTTC.